This T cell receptor beta chain was identified in a study of shared clonotypes between healthy human individuals. Study outcomes and limitations: Unshared clonotypes carried lower generation probabilities than those common to all four donors.

Each cell subset's genomic DNA was divided evenly among several immunoSEQ plates. Measured with immunoSEQ multiplex PCR; TCRdb has only the in-frame clones, and not every one. The table lists 550,000 to 850,000 clones, 72% of them singletons. Comments on this clone: Its target is unknown.

This TCR derives from a woman aged 25 to 39 in good health. Sequenced material: memory CD4+ T cells sorted from blood. The subset is: CD45RA-negative fraction.

This CDR3 reads CASSYSTGSPYEQYF. The CDR3 DNA reads TGTGCCAGCAGTTACTCGACCGGGTCCCCCTACGAGCAGTACTTC. The chain recombines TRBV6-5 with TRBJ2-7; D unresolved. Per the germline V gene, CDR1 is MNHEY and CDR2 is SVGAGI. There are 15 residues in the CDR3. Trimming shortened V by 0 bases and J by 2 bases, and 11 bases separated the two germline ends.